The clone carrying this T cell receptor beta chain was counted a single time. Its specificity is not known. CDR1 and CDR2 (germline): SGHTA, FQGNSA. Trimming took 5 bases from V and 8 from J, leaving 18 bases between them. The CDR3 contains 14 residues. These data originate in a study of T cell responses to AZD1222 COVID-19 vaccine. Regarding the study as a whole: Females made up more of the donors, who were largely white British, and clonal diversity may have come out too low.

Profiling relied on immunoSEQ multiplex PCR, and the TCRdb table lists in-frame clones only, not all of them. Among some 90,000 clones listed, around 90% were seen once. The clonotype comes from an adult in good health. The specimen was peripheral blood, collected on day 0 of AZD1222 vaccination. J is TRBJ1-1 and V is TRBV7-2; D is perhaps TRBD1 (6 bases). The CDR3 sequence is CASSQSGQLLEAFF. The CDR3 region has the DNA TGTGCCAGCAGCCAAAGCGGACAGTTACTCGAAGCTTTCTTT.